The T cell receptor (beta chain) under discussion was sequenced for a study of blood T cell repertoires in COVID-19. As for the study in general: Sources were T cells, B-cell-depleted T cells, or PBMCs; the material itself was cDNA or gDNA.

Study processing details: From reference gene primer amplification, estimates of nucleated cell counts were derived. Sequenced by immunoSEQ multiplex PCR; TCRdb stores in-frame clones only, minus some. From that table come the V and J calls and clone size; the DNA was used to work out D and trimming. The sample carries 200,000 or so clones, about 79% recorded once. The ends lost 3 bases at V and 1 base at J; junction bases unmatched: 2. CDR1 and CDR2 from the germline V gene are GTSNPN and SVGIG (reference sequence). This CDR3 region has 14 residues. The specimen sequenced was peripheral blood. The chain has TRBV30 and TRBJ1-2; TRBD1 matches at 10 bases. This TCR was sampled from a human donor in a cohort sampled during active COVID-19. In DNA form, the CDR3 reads TGTGCCTGGAGCCGGGACAGGGGTAACTATGGCTACACCTTC. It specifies CAWSRDRGNYGYTF.